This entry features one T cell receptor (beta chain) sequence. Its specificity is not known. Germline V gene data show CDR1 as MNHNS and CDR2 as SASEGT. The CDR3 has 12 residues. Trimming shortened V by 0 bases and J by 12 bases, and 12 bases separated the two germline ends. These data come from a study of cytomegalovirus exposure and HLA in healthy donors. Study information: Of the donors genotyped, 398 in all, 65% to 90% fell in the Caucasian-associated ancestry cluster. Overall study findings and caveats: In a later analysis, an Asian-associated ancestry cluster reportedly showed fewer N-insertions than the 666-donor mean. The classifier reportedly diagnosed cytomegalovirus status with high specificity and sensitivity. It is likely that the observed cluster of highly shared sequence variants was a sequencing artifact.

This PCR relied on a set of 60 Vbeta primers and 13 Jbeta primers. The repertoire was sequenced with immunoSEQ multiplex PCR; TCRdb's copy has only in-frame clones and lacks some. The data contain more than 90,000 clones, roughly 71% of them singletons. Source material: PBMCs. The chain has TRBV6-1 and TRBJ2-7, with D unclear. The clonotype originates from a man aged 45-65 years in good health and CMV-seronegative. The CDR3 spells CASSEAQLRRYF. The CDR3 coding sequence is TGTGCCAGCAGTGAAGCGCAACTACGTCGGTACTTC.